Each of the 8 T cell receptor beta chains below was sequenced from the same sample in a study of blood T cell repertoires in COVID-19. Clones were read by immunoSEQ multiplex PCR, and TCRdb kept only the in-frame ones, dropping some. The table includes over 300,000 clones, roughly nine tenths detected once. The sequenced sample consisted of peripheral blood. The receptors were gathered from a man aged 35-49 years with acute or convalescent COVID-19.

The gene calls are TRBV6-2 or TRBV6-3 and TRBJ1-2; maybe TRBD1 (5 bases). Germline values: CDR1 MNHEY, CDR2 SVGEGT. V lost 2 bases to trimming and J lost 2 bases, with 9 bases between them. This CDR3 has 14 residues. The DNA of the CDR3 is TGTGCCAGCAGTTACGGGGCTAGGAACTATGGCTACACCTTC. It specifies CASSYGARNYGYTF.

The gene calls are TRBV11-2 and TRBJ1-1; D unclear. V was cut by 4 bases and J by 6 bases, with 6 bases left in between. CDR3 length: 11 residues. Per germline, CDR1 SGHAT and CDR2 FQNNGV. The CDR3 here is CASSSPAEAFF. In DNA form, the CDR3 reads TGTGCCAGCAGCTCCCCCGCTGAAGCTTTCTTT. The full variable domain, in which reference TRBV11-2 and TRBJ1-1 provide the parts outside the CDR3, is EAGVAQSPRYKIIEKRQSVAFWCNPISGHATLYWYQQILGQGPKLLIQFQNNGVVDDSQLPKDRFSAERLKGVDSTLKIQPAKLEDSAVYLCASSSPAEAFFGQGTRLTVV.

This chain uses TRBV7-9 with TRBJ2-7; D is ambiguous. V was trimmed by 2 bases and J by 5 bases, leaving 10 bases between them. The germline V gene has CDR1 SEHNR and CDR2 FQNEAQ (reference sequence). CDR3 length: 13 residues. CDR3 DNA: TGTGCCAGCAGCTTACTCAGCGTCCACGAGCAGTACTTC. Residues: CASSLLSVHEQYF.

The V gene is TRBV4-2, the J gene TRBJ2-2; 11 nucleotides match TRBD2. Unmatched junction bases numbered 0, after V lost 0 bases and J lost 6 bases. Germline V gene data show CDR1 as LGHNA and CDR2 as YNFKEQ. This CDR3 is 15 amino acids long. CDR3 bases: TGTGCCAGCAGCCAAGATAGCGGGGGGGCCGGGGAGCTGTTTTTT. Protein product: CASSQDSGGAGELFF.

This rearrangement joins TRBV30 to TRBJ2-1; TRBD2 matches 8 bases. The CDR3 covers 18 residues. From germline, CDR1 is GTSNPN and CDR2 SVGIG (reference sequence). The J segment lost 7 bases and the V segment lost 0 bases, leaving 17 bases of the junction unmatched. CDR3 residues: CAWSVRASLSGSLNEQFF. The CDR3 DNA reads as TGTGCCTGGAGTGTACGGGCGTCTCTAAGCGGGAGTTTGAATGAGCAGTTCTTC.

J is TRBJ1-5 and V is TRBV11-2, with D unresolved. The CDR3 is made up of 15 amino acids. Germline lookup yields CDR1 SGHAT and CDR2 FQNNGV. V was trimmed by 5 bases and J by 3 bases, leaving 14 bases between them. In nucleotides, the CDR3 is TGTGCCAGCAGCCCTGGGCAGAGATTCAATCAGCCCCAGCATTTT. Protein product: CASSPGQRFNQPQHF.

There are a few counts of this clone. The chain is built from TRBV28 and TRBJ2-5; D is perhaps TRBD1 (6 bases). The V and J ends lost 8 bases and 5 bases respectively, with 21 bases between them. The CDR3 length is 15 residues. The germline gives CDR1 MDHEN, CDR2 SYDVKM. The CDR3 nucleotides read TGTGCCAGCCTACCCCCCAGGGGATCTAGGGAGACCCAGTACTTC. Its translation is CASLPPRGSRETQYF.

This chain links TRBV7-2 with TRBJ2-3, with no clear D. The CDR3 is 15 amino acids. In germline, CDR1 is SGHTA, CDR2 FQGNSA. V dropped 5 bases and J dropped 4 bases, with 16 bases sitting between them. CDR3 nucleotide sequence: TGTGCCAGCAGCCCTCTATCCGGGTTCCCAGATACGCAGTATTTT. Amino acid sequence: CASSPLSGFPDTQYF.